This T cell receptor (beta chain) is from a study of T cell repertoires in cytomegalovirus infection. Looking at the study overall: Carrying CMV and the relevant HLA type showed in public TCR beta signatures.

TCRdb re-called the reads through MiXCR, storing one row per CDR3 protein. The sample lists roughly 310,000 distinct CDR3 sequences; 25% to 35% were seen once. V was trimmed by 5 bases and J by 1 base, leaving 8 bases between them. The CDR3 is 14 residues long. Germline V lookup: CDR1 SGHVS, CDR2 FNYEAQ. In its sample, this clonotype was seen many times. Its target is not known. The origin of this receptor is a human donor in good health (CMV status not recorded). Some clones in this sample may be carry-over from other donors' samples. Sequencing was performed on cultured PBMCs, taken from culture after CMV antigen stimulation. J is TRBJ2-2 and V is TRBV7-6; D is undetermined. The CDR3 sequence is CASSRDLNTGELFF. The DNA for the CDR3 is TGTGCCAGCAGCCGCGATTTGAACACCGGGGAGCTGTTTTTT. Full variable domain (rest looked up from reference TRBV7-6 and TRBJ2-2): GAGVSQSPRYKVTKRGQDVALRCDPISGHVSLYWYRQALGQGPEFLTYFNYEAQQDKSGLPNDRFSAERPEGSISTLTIQRTEQRDSAMYRCASSRDLNTGELFFGEGSRLTVL.